Below are 26 T cell receptor beta chains sequenced from a single sample in a study of T cell responses to AZD1222 COVID-19 vaccine. TCRdb keeps only in-frame clones here, not all; method: immunoSEQ multiplex PCR. The table shows 100,000 to 130,000 clones, with 70% to 90% occurring only once. The sequences come from peripheral blood, collected 28 days after the second AZD1222 dose. Source of these receptors: an adult who received the AZD1222 COVID-19 vaccine.

V usage is TRBV9 and J usage is TRBJ2-2; no definite D call. Per germline, CDR1 SGDLS and CDR2 YYNGEE. CDR3 length equals 15 residues. V was trimmed by 0 bases and J by 5 bases, leaving 11 bases between them. The CDR3 here is CASSVGQGKTGELFF. Written as DNA, the CDR3 is TGTGCCAGCAGCGTAGGCCAAGGGAAAACCGGGGAGCTGTTTTTT.

The V call is TRBV7-9, the J call TRBJ1-6; D remains unclear. With 4 bases removed from V and 10 bases from J, the gap between germline ends came to 8 bases. The CDR3 length is 12 residues. Germline lookup yields CDR1 SEHNR and CDR2 FQNEAQ (reference sequence). The CDR3 spells CASSWINSPLHF. For the CDR3, the DNA is TGTGCCAGCAGCTGGATTAACTCACCCCTCCACTTT. Looking up the rest from reference TRBV7-9 and TRBJ1-6 gives the full variable domain: DTGVSQNPRHKITKRGQNVTFRCDPISEHNRLYWYRQTLGQGPEFLTYFQNEAQLEKSRLLSDRFSAERPKGSFSTLEIQRTEQGDSAMYLCASSWINSPLHFGNGTRLTVT.

J is TRBJ2-3 and V is TRBV4-1; no firm D call. This CDR3 is built from 16 residues. V lost 0 bases to trimming and J lost 0 bases, with 10 bases between them. Germline assignment: CDR1 MGHRA and CDR2 YSYEKL. The CDR3 protein is CASSQDSSFSTDTQYF. The CDR3 nucleotides are TGCGCCAGCAGCCAAGATTCTTCCTTTAGCACAGATACGCAGTATTTT.

V usage is TRBV6-5 and J usage is TRBJ1-1; D may be TRBD1 (5 bases). CDR1 is MNHEY and CDR2 is SVGAGI in the germline V gene. CDR3 length equals 16 residues. Trimming pared 0 bases from V and 1 base from J, leaving 12 bases between. The CDR3 bases are TGTGCCAGCAGTTACTCTACGGCAGGGAGGAACACTGAAGCTTTCTTT. Protein sequence: CASSYSTAGRNTEAFF.

The CDR3 region is CASSQGIYEQYF. The CDR3 region has the DNA TGTGCCAGCAGCCAAGGGATCTACGAGCAGTACTTC. The chain links TRBV3-1 (or the pseudogene TRBV3-2) to TRBJ2-7; D ambiguous. This CDR3 is built from 12 residues. Trimming took off 1 base at V and 3 bases at J, with 4 bases between the two ends. Germline-derived CDR1 and CDR2 are LGHDT and YNNKEL (reference sequence).

This clone was detected once. The chain joins TRBV19 to TRBJ2-5; possibly TRBD1 for D (6 bases). The V end lost 3 bases, the J end lost 1 base, and 12 bases lay between the germline ends. Germline V CDR1 and CDR2: LNHDA, SQIVND (reference sequence). CDR3 length: 15 amino acids. The CDR3 protein is CASSIWQGTQETQYF. Written as DNA, the CDR3 is TGTGCCAGTAGTATCTGGCAGGGGACCCAAGAGACCCAGTACTTC. Supplemented by reference TRBV19 and TRBJ2-5, the full variable domain reads DGGITQSPKYLFRKEGQNVTLSCEQNLNHDAMYWYRQDPGQGLRLIYYSQIVNDFQKGDIAEGYSVSREKKESFPLTVTSAQKNPTAFYLCASSIWQGTQETQYFGPGTRLLVL.

The sample holds one count of this clone. V usage is TRBV24-1 and J usage is TRBJ2-1; D unresolved. Germline V gene data show CDR1 as KGHDR and CDR2 as SFDVKD. The CDR3 sequence is 16 residues long. Trimming left V 8 bases short and J 0 bases short, with 16 bases between. CDR3 protein: CATIFRGWRSYNEQFF. The CDR3 DNA is TGTGCCACCATTTTTCGTGGGTGGCGCTCCTACAATGAGCAGTTCTTC.

The rearrangement uses TRBV5-5 and TRBJ2-2; weak D call: TRBD1 (5 bases). Trimming pared 2 bases from V and 8 bases from J, leaving 10 bases between. In germline, CDR1 is SGHKS, CDR2 YYEKEE (reference sequence). The CDR3 is 13 amino acids. CDR3 amino acids: CASSLGVLGELFF. Written as DNA, the CDR3 is TGTGCCAGCAGCTTAGGGGTTTTGGGGGAGCTGTTTTTT.

V usage is TRBV29-1 and J usage is TRBJ1-1; no reliable D call. Trimming removed 6 bases from V and 0 bases from J, with 11 bases in between. Per germline, CDR1 SQVTM and CDR2 ANQGSEA. CDR3 length: 13 amino acids. The CDR3 is CSVGYGLNTEAFF. The CDR3 DNA follows: TGCAGCGTGGGATATGGGTTGAACACTGAAGCTTTCTTT.

The chain combines TRBV11-3 with TRBJ2-7; 8 bases are shared with TRBD1. The V gene's germline CDR1 is SGHNT and CDR2 YENEEA. This CDR3 contains 15 residues. The junction had 6 bases not matched to a gene; V was cut back by 5 bases and J by 0 bases. The CDR3 bases are TGTGCCAGCAGCCCAGGACAGGGAAACTCCTACGAGCAGTACTTC. This gives the protein CASSPGQGNSYEQYF.

J is TRBJ2-7 and V is TRBV5-1, with TRBD2 identical over 13 bases. This CDR3 has 14 amino acids. V lost 4 bases to trimming and J lost 5 bases; unmatched junction nucleotides: 3. Germline values: CDR1 SGHRS, CDR2 YFSETQ. The DNA for the CDR3 is TGCGCCAGCAGCCCGGGGACTAGCGGGAACGAGCAGTACTTC. It translates to CASSPGTSGNEQYF.

In the case of this clone: This specimen includes other DNA sequences encoding the same CDR3. The chain carries TRBV12-3 or TRBV12-4 and TRBJ2-7; a weak D match, TRBD1 (5 bases). This CDR3 contains 12 residues. The V and J ends lost 4 bases and 4 bases respectively, with 8 bases between them. CDR3 nucleotide sequence: TGTGCCAGCAGTTCCACAGGATACGAGCAGTACTTC. Its protein is CASSSTGYEQYF.

This clone came up a few times. The V and J genes are TRBV29-1 and TRBJ2-3; D is possibly TRBD1 (6 bases). V lost 5 bases and J lost 3, with 12 bases in between. This CDR3 is built from 13 residues. CDR1 is SQVTM and CDR2 is ANQGSEA in the germline V gene. CDR3 bases: TGCAGCGTTCGACAGGCGTGGACAGATACGCAGTATTTT. Amino acid sequence: CSVRQAWTDTQYF.

The chain combines TRBV5-5 with TRBJ2-2; 7 bases match TRBD1. V was clipped by 4 bases and J by 5 bases; unmatched bases: 20. The germline CDR1 and CDR2 sequences are SGHKS and YYEKEE (reference sequence). CDR3 size: 19 residues. In DNA form, the CDR3 reads TGTGCCAGCAGCATCCCCATAACCAGACAGGGTGGGACGACCGGGGAGCTGTTTTTT. As protein: CASSIPITRQGGTTGELFF.

The V call is TRBV11-1, the J call TRBJ2-4; D ambiguous. CDR3 length: 16 residues. Germline V lookup: CDR1 SGHAT, CDR2 FQDESV (reference sequence). Trimming removed 1 base at V and 0 bases at J, with 10 bases between. CDR3 amino acids: CASSLESGLAKNIQYF. CDR3 DNA sequence: TGTGCCAGCAGCTTAGAATCCGGGTTAGCCAAAAACATTCAGTACTTC.

The rearrangement links TRBV9 to TRBJ1-2, with 8 bases that match TRBD1. CDR1 and CDR2 from the germline V gene are SGDLS and YYNGEE. The J segment lost 3 bases and the V segment lost 0 bases, leaving 7 bases of the junction unmatched. The CDR3 runs 16 residues. The CDR3 loop is CASSVGGQGADYGYTF. The CDR3 bases are TGTGCCAGCAGCGTAGGTGGGCAGGGGGCGGACTATGGCTACACCTTC.

The chain couples TRBV29-1 to TRBJ2-6, with 7 positions matching TRBD1. J gave up 1 base and V 7 bases, and 10 bases lay outside the gene matches. CDR3 length: 16 residues. Germline V gene data show CDR1 as SQVTM and CDR2 as ANQGSEA. The CDR3 reads CSGDRDRVSGANVLTF. CDR3 sequence (DNA): TGCAGCGGGGACCGGGACAGAGTATCTGGGGCCAACGTCCTGACTTTC.

The chain uses TRBV19 and TRBJ1-2; D is possibly TRBD1 (5 bases). Germline assignment: CDR1 LNHDA and CDR2 SQIVND (reference sequence). This CDR3 is built from 14 residues. The V end lost 3 bases, the J end lost 5 bases, and 13 bases lay between the germline ends. CDR3 residues: CASSMAGVPYGYTF. In DNA, the CDR3 is TGTGCCAGTAGTATGGCGGGGGTCCCATATGGCTACACCTTC. The full variable domain, in which reference TRBV19 and TRBJ1-2 provide the parts outside the CDR3, is DGGITQSPKYLFRKEGQNVTLSCEQNLNHDAMYWYRQDPGQGLRLIYYSQIVNDFQKGDIAEGYSVSREKKESFPLTVTSAQKNPTAFYLCASSMAGVPYGYTFGSGTRLTVV.

This chain links TRBV10-3 with TRBJ2-7; 10 positions agree with TRBD1. The CDR3 length is 13 residues. Germline CDR1 and CDR2: ENHRY and SYGVKD. V dropped 10 bases and J dropped 0; count of bases not matched to a gene: 3. The DNA for the CDR3 is TGTGCCACCCGGACAGGGGGCTCCTACGAGCAGTACTTC. This codes for CATRTGGSYEQYF.

Written as DNA, the CDR3 is TGTGCCAGCAGTTTTTTTGGGACAGGGCGGTCTAATGAAAAACTGTTTTTT. Protein product: CASSFFGTGRSNEKLFF. This chain joins TRBV27 and TRBJ1-4; 9 bases agree with TRBD1. V shed 3 bases, J shed 3 bases, and the junction held 8 bases outside the gene matches. The germline CDR1 and CDR2 sequences are MNHEY and SMNVEV (reference sequence). The CDR3 extends over 17 amino acids.

V and J are TRBV7-9 and TRBJ2-5; D perhaps matches TRBD2 (5 bases). V lost 3 bases, J lost 7 bases, and 12 bases lay in between. From germline, CDR1 is SEHNR and CDR2 FQNEAQ (reference sequence). This CDR3 has 13 amino acids. The DNA of the CDR3 is TGTGCCAGCAGCTTTGACCCCGGAGGGACCCAGTACTTC. Translating it yields CASSFDPGGTQYF.

The V call is TRBV19, the J call TRBJ1-5, with 8 bases aligning to TRBD1. CDR3 length: 16 residues. V was pared by 5 bases and J by 7 bases, with 13 bases of the junction left unmatched. CDR1 is LNHDA, CDR2 SQIVND, per germline (reference sequence). The DNA for the CDR3 is TGTGCCAGTAGTTTAACCGGGACAGGAGTAGGACAGCCCCAGCATTTT. Protein: CASSLTGTGVGQPQHF.

This chain uses TRBV6-5 with TRBJ1-5, with 7 bases identical to TRBD1. V gave up 2 bases and J gave up 6 bases; unmatched junction bases: 7. The V gene's germline CDR1 is MNHEY and CDR2 SVGAGI. This CDR3 region has 15 residues. The CDR3 loop reads CASSYGPGGGQPQHF. CDR3 sequence (DNA): TGTGCCAGCAGTTACGGGCCAGGGGGGGGTCAGCCCCAGCATTTT.

The V call is TRBV12-3 or TRBV12-4, the J call TRBJ2-5; no clear D. V lost 4 bases, J lost 7 bases, and 10 bases lay in between. The CDR3 spans 12 residues. CDR3: CASSSAPGTQYF. DNA of the CDR3: TGTGCCAGCAGTTCCGCACCAGGGACCCAGTACTTC.

J is TRBJ1-5 and V is TRBV19; 9 nucleotides line up with TRBD1. Per the germline V gene, CDR1 is LNHDA and CDR2 is SQIVND (reference sequence). V was clipped by 4 bases and J by 7 bases; unmatched bases: 8. This CDR3 is 15 amino acids long. The CDR3 protein is CASSTPTGGGQPQHF. The CDR3 DNA is TGTGCCAGTAGTACCCCTACAGGGGGCGGGCAGCCCCAGCATTTT.

This clone was seen a single time. The gene calls are TRBV7-2 and TRBJ1-4; no definite D call. CDR3 length: 13 amino acids. Deletions cut 3 bases from V and 4 bases from J, with 6 bases between. Germline CDR1 is SGHTA and CDR2 is FQGNSA. CDR3 sequence: CASSLRVNEKLFF. For the CDR3, the DNA is TGTGCCAGCAGCTTGCGGGTTAATGAAAAACTGTTTTTT.